This is a list of T cell receptor beta chains from one sample in a study of shared clonotypes between healthy human individuals. Measured with immunoSEQ multiplex PCR; TCRdb has only the in-frame clones, and not every one. The sample yields about 990,000 clones, approximately 80% seen once. Sequencing was done on a sample of memory CD4+ T cells from PBMCs. Receptors were obtained from a young man in good health. Some clones in this sample may be carry-over from other donors' samples. Each CDR3 is given with its conserved first and last residue. A D gene is named only where the DNA matches it firmly. Only part of the rows carry a size: once, few, many, or a class if the clone is expanded.

CDR3 protein	CDR3 DNA	clone size	V gene	J gene	D gene
CASSSPGQGGHEQYF	TGTGCCAGCAGCAGTCCAGGGCAGGGCGGGCACGAGCAGTACTTC	.	TRBV21-1	TRBJ2-7	.
CASSLDRVNTEAFF	TGTGCCAGCAGCCTGGACAGGGTTAACACTGAAGCTTTCTTT	.	TRBV7-2	TRBJ1-1	TRBD1
CASSLNRDQPQHF	TGTGCCAGCAGCTTAAACAGGGATCAGCCCCAGCATTTT	.	TRBV4-2	TRBJ1-5	.
CASSPGDTFTDTQYF	TGCGCCAGCAGCCCGGGGGACACTTTCACAGATACGCAGTATTTT	.	TRBV5-1	TRBJ2-3	.
CASSPQVATTNEKLFF	TGTGCCAGCTCACCTCAAGTCGCTACAACTAATGAAAAACTGTTTTTT	.	TRBV18	TRBJ1-4	.
CSVEVLADTQYF	TGCAGCGTTGAAGTATTGGCAGATACGCAGTATTTT	.	TRBV29-1	TRBJ2-3	.
CASRGPGQNSGTIYF	TGTGCCAGCAGGGGGCCGGGACAGAATTCGGGCACCATATATTTT	.	TRBV27	TRBJ1-3	TRBD1
CASSRLLYYSEQFF	TGTGCCAGCAGCCGACTTCTCTATTACTCTGAGCAGTTCTTC	.	TRBV6-5	TRBJ2-1	.
CASSQGGSSSGNTIYF	TGCGCCAGCAGCCAAGGGGGCAGCTCCTCTGGAAACACCATATATTTT	.	TRBV4-1	TRBJ1-3	.
CSARAGGEQYF	TGCAGTGCTAGAGCAGGGGGCGAGCAGTACTTC	.	TRBV20-1	TRBJ2-7	TRBD1
CASSAWREWYF	TGTGCCAGCAGCGCTTGGAGGGAGTGGTACTTC	.	TRBV5-6	TRBJ2-7	.
CASSQGPFDEQFF	TGTGCCAGCAGCCAAGGGCCTTTCGATGAGCAGTTCTTC	.	TRBV14	TRBJ2-1	.
CASSVGVGRETQYF	TGTGCCAGCAGCGTAGGTGTGGGGCGGGAGACCCAGTACTTC	.	TRBV9	TRBJ2-5	.
CASRPSSGANVLTF	TGTGCCAGCAGGCCTAGCTCTGGGGCCAACGTCCTGACTTTC	.	TRBV6-6	TRBJ2-6	.
CASSPRRGVDYGYTF	TGTGCCAGCAGCCCTCGACGAGGGGTGGACTATGGCTACACCTTC	.	TRBV7-8	TRBJ1-2	.
CATSKRTGGAYEQYF	TGTGCCACCAGCAAGCGGACAGGGGGAGCCTACGAGCAGTACTTC	few	TRBV15	TRBJ2-7	TRBD1
CASSLQGETDTQYF	TGCGCCAGCAGTTTGCAGGGGGAAACAGATACGCAGTATTTT	.	TRBV4-1	TRBJ2-3	TRBD1
CASSPAGGPSYGYTF	TGTGCCAGCAGCCCAGCGGGGGGGCCAAGCTATGGCTACACCTTC	once	TRBV28	TRBJ1-2	.
CASSYQREETQYF	TGTGCCAGCAGTTATCAGCGGGAGGAGACCCAGTACTTC	few	TRBV6-6	TRBJ2-5	TRBD2
CASSLGGRADTQYF	TGTGCCAGCAGCTTAGGGGGGAGGGCAGATACGCAGTATTTT	.	TRBV11-2	TRBJ2-3	TRBD2
CASSFGPKGGYTF	TGTGCCAGCAGTTTTGGTCCGAAGGGAGGCTACACCTTC	.	TRBV28	TRBJ1-2	.
CASRLVGNSNQPQHF	TGTGCCAGCAGGCTCGTGGGGAATAGCAATCAGCCCCAGCATTTT	.	TRBV28	TRBJ1-5	.
CASSHSGSTDTQYF	TGCGCCAGCAGCCATAGCGGGAGTACAGATACGCAGTATTTT	.	TRBV10-2	TRBJ2-3	TRBD2
CSVASGRNSEQYF	TGCAGCGTTGCTAGCGGGAGGAACTCCGAGCAGTACTTC	.	TRBV29-1	TRBJ2-7	TRBD2
CASSEVAGNYGYTF	TGCGCCAGCAGTGAGGTGGCAGGAAACTATGGCTACACCTTC	few	TRBV10-2	TRBJ1-2	.
CASSPQGGPYEQYF	TGTGCCAGCAGCCCACAGGGTGGACCCTACGAGCAGTACTTC	.	TRBV7-9	TRBJ2-7	.
CASSLDRGDGYTF	TGTGCCAGCAGCTTAGATAGGGGGGACGGCTACACCTTC	.	TRBV11-2	TRBJ1-2	.
CASRPGTGPYEQYF	TGTGCCAGCAGACCCGGGACAGGGCCATACGAGCAGTACTTC	.	TRBV6-1	TRBJ2-7	TRBD1
CASSQQGLAGGAGETQYF	TGCGCCAGCAGCCAACAAGGACTAGCGGGAGGGGCTGGGGAGACCCAGTACTTC	once	TRBV4-1	TRBJ2-5	TRBD2
CSVEDRGMNTEAFF	TGCAGCGTTGAAGACAGGGGTATGAACACTGAAGCTTTCTTT	few	TRBV29-1	TRBJ1-1	.
CASSELAVNTGELFF	TGTGCCAGCAGTGAACTAGCGGTGAACACCGGGGAGCTGTTTTTT	.	TRBV27	TRBJ2-2	TRBD2
CASSLYWTGGVEQFF	TGTGCCAGCAGCTTATATTGGACAGGGGGGGTTGAGCAGTTCTTC	once	TRBV11-2	TRBJ2-1	TRBD1
CASSFPRALAGYGYAF	TGTGCCAGCAGTTTTCCCCGGGCCCTGGCGGGCTATGGCTACGCCTTC	.	TRBV28	TRBJ1-2	.
CASSERGTVRNTIYF	TGTGCCAGCAGTGAAAGGGGGACAGTCCGAAACACCATATATTTT	many	TRBV25-1	TRBJ1-3	TRBD1
CASSVASGYGYTF	TGTGCCAGCAGCGTAGCCTCCGGGTATGGCTACACCTTC	.	TRBV9	TRBJ1-2	.
CASSSERRDRDRDTEAFF	TGTGCCAGCAGTTCGGAAAGAAGGGACAGGGATCGGGACACTGAAGCTTTCTTT	.	TRBV28	TRBJ1-1	TRBD1
CASTFSTANTEAFF	TGTGCCAGCACCTTCTCGACAGCGAACACTGAAGCTTTCTTT	many	TRBV2	TRBJ1-1	.
CASKARGGETQYF	TGCGCCAGCAAGGCCAGGGGTGGGGAGACCCAGTACTTC	.	TRBV5-1	TRBJ2-5	.
CASSSGTGGVYEQYF	TGTGCCAGCAGCTCCGGGACAGGGGGCGTTTACGAGCAGTACTTC	.	TRBV7-3	TRBJ2-7	TRBD1
CSGVPGQGNIYNEQFF	TGCAGCGGCGTCCCGGGACAGGGGAATATTTACAATGAGCAGTTCTTC	.	TRBV29-1	TRBJ2-1	TRBD1
CASSFRGYGYTF	TGTGCCAGCAGTTTCCGGGGCTATGGCTACACCTTC	.	TRBV28	TRBJ1-2	.
CASSQDRGGTGLTNAYGYTF	TGTGCCAGCAGCCAAGACCGTGGGGGGACAGGTCTAACGAACGCCTATGGCTACACCTTC	once	TRBV4-2	TRBJ1-2	TRBD1
CASSQRGAVETQYF	TGTGCCAGCAGTCAAAGGGGGGCGGTTGAGACCCAGTACTTC	.	TRBV28	TRBJ2-5	.
CASSDRQETQYF	TGTGCCAGCAGTGACAGGCAAGAGACCCAGTACTTC	.	TRBV2	TRBJ2-5	.
CASALSDHYGYTF	TGTGCCAGCGCCCTTAGTGACCACTATGGCTACACCTTC	.	TRBV27	TRBJ1-2	.
CASSPVGLSQTYGYTF	TGTGCCAGCTCACCGGTGGGCCTCTCCCAAACCTATGGCTACACCTTC	few	TRBV18	TRBJ1-2	.
CASSQAGAPYGYTF	TGTGCCAGCAGCCAAGCAGGGGCGCCTTATGGCTACACCTTC	.	TRBV14	TRBJ1-2	.
CASSLYRGVEAFF	TGTGCCAGCAGTTTATACAGGGGAGTTGAAGCTTTCTTT	.	TRBV27	TRBJ1-1	TRBD1